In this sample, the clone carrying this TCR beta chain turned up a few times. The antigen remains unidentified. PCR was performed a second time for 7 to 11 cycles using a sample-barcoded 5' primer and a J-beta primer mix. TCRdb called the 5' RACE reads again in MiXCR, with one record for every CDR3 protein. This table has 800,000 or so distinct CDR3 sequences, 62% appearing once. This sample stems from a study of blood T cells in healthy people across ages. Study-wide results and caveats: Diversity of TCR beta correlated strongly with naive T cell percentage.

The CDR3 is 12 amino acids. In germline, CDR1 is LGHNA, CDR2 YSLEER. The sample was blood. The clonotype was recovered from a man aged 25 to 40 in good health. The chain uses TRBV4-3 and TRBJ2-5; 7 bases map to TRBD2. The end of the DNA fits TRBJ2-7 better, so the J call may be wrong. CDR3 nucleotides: TGCGCCAGCAGCCCGAGCGGGGTCGAGCAGTACTTC. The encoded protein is CASSPSGVEQYF.